The 21 T cell receptor beta chains below were found in one sample sequenced in a study of blood T cell repertoires in COVID-19. Method: immunoSEQ multiplex PCR; TCRdb's copy keeps in-frame clones and lacks some. The sample shows about 150,000 clones, about 87% of them seen only once. Material: peripheral blood. The origin of the receptors is a man in his fifties or sixties with active COVID-19.

The chain links TRBV5-1 to TRBJ2-3; D is possibly TRBD1 (5 bases). CDR1 and CDR2 from the germline V gene are SGHRS and YFSETQ. Trimming took off 5 bases at V and 3 bases at J, with 19 bases between the two ends. The CDR3 has 16 amino acids. Here the CDR3 reads CASRAQAQGRTDTQYF. The CDR3 DNA is TGCGCCAGCAGGGCCCAGGCCCAGGGCAGGACAGATACGCAGTATTTT.

The rearrangement uses TRBV18 and TRBJ1-6, with unresolved D. The CDR3 is made up of 14 amino acids. Germline CDR1 is KGHSH and CDR2 is LQKENI. Trimming took 3 bases from V and 4 from J, leaving 7 bases between them. In nucleotides, the CDR3 is TGTGCCAGCTCACCTAGTGGTTATAATTCACCCCTCCACTTT. It specifies CASSPSGYNSPLHF.

This chain links TRBV7-2 with TRBJ1-1; 7 bases match TRBD1. Germline V gene sequence: CDR1 SGHTA, CDR2 FQGNSA. The ends lost 6 bases at V and 4 bases at J; junction bases unmatched: 8. The CDR3 sequence is 14 residues long. In DNA form, the CDR3 reads TGTGCCAGCAGGCCGACAGGGATGGGCACTGAAGCTTTCTTT. Its protein is CASRPTGMGTEAFF.

This clone was counted many times. The rearrangement uses TRBV19 and TRBJ1-2; TRBD1 matches at 8 bases. Germline assignment: CDR1 LNHDA and CDR2 SQIVND (reference sequence). The CDR3 has 14 amino acids. V trimming: 6 bases; J trimming: 2 bases; junction bases outside the gene matches: 5. The CDR3 coding sequence is TGTGCCAGTAGGAAGACAGGGGCCAACTATGGCTACACCTTC. Amino acid sequence: CASRKTGANYGYTF.

The J gene is TRBJ2-5, the V gene TRBV7-8; possible D gene TRBD2, 6 bases. Germline V gives CDR1 SGHVS, CDR2 FQNEAQ. This CDR3 is 16 amino acids long. V lost 1 base to trimming and J lost 4 bases, with 16 bases between them. CDR3 sequence reads: CASSLGAGGNGETQYF. The CDR3 coding sequence is TGTGCCAGCAGCTTAGGGGCCGGAGGGAATGGAGAGACCCAGTACTTC. Together with reference TRBV7-8 and TRBJ2-5, the CDR3 gives the full variable domain: GAGVSQSPRYKVAKRGQDVALRCDPISGHVSLFWYQQALGQGPEFLTYFQNEAQLDKSGLPSDRFFAERPEGSVSTLKIQRTQQEDSAVYLCASSLGAGGNGETQYFGPGTRLLVL.

CDR3 sequence reads: CASSPSTGWAGYTF. The CDR3 DNA reads as TGTGCCAGCTCACCATCTACAGGATGGGCTGGCTACACCTTC. V usage is TRBV18 and J usage is TRBJ1-2, with D perhaps matching TRBD1 (5 bases). CDR1 KGHSH and CDR2 LQKENI come from the germline V gene. The CDR3 extends over 14 amino acids. The V end lost 2 bases, the J end lost 7 bases, and 14 bases lay between the germline ends. The full variable domain, in which reference TRBV18 and TRBJ1-2 provide the parts outside the CDR3, is NAGVMQNPRHLVRRRGQEARLRCSPMKGHSHVYWYRQLPEEGLKFMVYLQKENIIDESGMPKERFSAEFPKEGPSILRIQQVVRGDSAAYFCASSPSTGWAGYTFGSGTRLTVV.

This clone was counted ten times or more. This CDR3 is also generated by other DNA sequences in the sample. The chain couples TRBV6-5 to TRBJ1-6, with D possibly matching TRBD1 (6 bases). The germline V gene has CDR1 MNHEY and CDR2 SVGAGI. V dropped 0 bases and J dropped 10 bases, with 13 bases sitting between them. The CDR3 is made up of 15 amino acids. The CDR3 region is CASSYSQGTSSPLHF. CDR3 nucleotide sequence: TGTGCCAGCAGTTACTCTCAGGGGACGAGCTCACCCCTCCACTTT.

The gene calls are TRBV6-4 and TRBJ2-5; 11 bases are shared with TRBD2. Losses at the gene ends were 0 bases for V and 4 bases for J; bases not matched to a gene: 10. CDR1 is MRHNA and CDR2 is SNTAGT in the germline V gene. The CDR3 is 18 residues long. For the CDR3, the DNA is TGTGCCAGCAGTGACTCACAACTAGCGGGGGATCTTATAGAGACCCAGTACTTC. It yields the protein CASSDSQLAGDLIETQYF.

The CDR3, as DNA: TGTGCCAGCTCCACAGGGGTAGTCTCGTACGAGCAGTACTTC. This encodes CASSTGVVSYEQYF. This chain joins TRBV18 and TRBJ2-7; 7 nucleotides line up with TRBD1. The V gene end was trimmed by 6 bases and the J gene end by 4 bases; junction bases not matched to a gene: 9. Per germline, CDR1 KGHSH and CDR2 LQKENI. The CDR3 runs 14 residues. Looking up the rest from reference TRBV18 and TRBJ2-7 gives the full variable domain: NAGVMQNPRHLVRRRGQEARLRCSPMKGHSHVYWYRQLPEEGLKFMVYLQKENIIDESGMPKERFSAEFPKEGPSILRIQQVVRGDSAAYFCASSTGVVSYEQYFGPGTRLTVT.

The genes are TRBV2 and TRBJ2-2, with D hard to call. Trimming left V 2 bases short and J 1 base short, with 8 bases between. Germline lookup yields CDR1 SNHLY and CDR2 FYNNEI. The CDR3 runs 15 residues. CDR3 coding DNA: TGTGCCAGCAGTGAATTTGGGCAGAACACCGGGGAGCTGTTTTTT. Its protein is CASSEFGQNTGELFF.

This clone was picked up a small number of times. The gene calls are TRBV6-4 and TRBJ2-2; D not certain. Trimming cost V 0 bases and J 4 bases, with 12 bases left between them. The CDR3 loop spans 16 amino acids. Germline V gene sequence: CDR1 MRHNA, CDR2 SNTAGT. The CDR3 reads CASSDSAQRPTGELFF. CDR3 sequence (DNA): TGTGCCAGCAGTGACTCTGCCCAGCGCCCCACCGGGGAGCTGTTTTTT.

The rearrangement links TRBV6-6 to TRBJ2-7; D possibly corresponds to TRBD2 (7 bases). With 6 bases removed from V and 2 bases from J, the gap between germline ends came to 17 bases. CDR1 is MNHNY, CDR2 SVGAGI, per germline (reference sequence). This CDR3 spans 15 amino acids. CDR3 sequence reads: CASRGAGGLAYEQYF. For the CDR3, the DNA is TGTGCCAGCAGGGGGGCCGGGGGGTTAGCCTACGAGCAGTACTTC.

The chain uses TRBV27 and TRBJ2-1; D gene unclear. Germline V gene sequence: CDR1 MNHEY, CDR2 SMNVEV (reference sequence). V was pared by 2 bases and J by 6 bases, with 8 bases between. The CDR3 length is 13 residues. CDR3 sequence reads: CASSLPTPNEQFF. CDR3 DNA: TGTGCCAGCAGTTTACCTACCCCCAATGAGCAGTTCTTC.

The J gene is TRBJ2-1, the V gene TRBV4-3; D is possibly TRBD2 (6 bases). This CDR3 contains 18 residues. Germline CDR1 and CDR2: LGHNA and YSLEER. Trimming removed 2 bases from V and 0 bases from J, with 17 bases in between. The CDR3 sequence is CASSQFRLGLSSYNEQFF. The CDR3 nucleotides read TGCGCCAGCAGCCAATTTCGACTAGGGTTAAGCTCCTACAATGAGCAGTTCTTC.

This clone was found a few times. The chain combines TRBV10-3 with TRBJ1-1, with 8 bases aligning to TRBD1. This CDR3 is built from 16 residues. V gave up 6 bases and J gave up 4 bases; unmatched junction bases: 13. The V gene's germline CDR1 is ENHRY and CDR2 SYGVKD. CDR3 in DNA: TGTGCCATCAGCGCTCCCGGGACAGGAAGTGGCACTGAAGCTTTCTTT. Residues: CAISAPGTGSGTEAFF.

The genes are TRBV19 and TRBJ2-2; D gene ambiguous. The V end lost 1 base, the J end lost 5 bases, and 5 bases lay between the germline ends. The V gene's germline CDR1 is LNHDA and CDR2 SQIVND (reference sequence). The CDR3 spans 13 residues. Here the CDR3 reads CASSIARTGELFF. In DNA form, the CDR3 reads TGTGCCAGTAGTATAGCCCGGACCGGGGAGCTGTTTTTT.

CDR3 residues: CASHLRGGYGYTF. The DNA of the CDR3 is TGTGCCAGCCACCTTAGAGGGGGCTATGGCTACACCTTC. The chain combines TRBV7-9 with TRBJ1-2, with a possible D match to TRBD1 (6 bases). Looked up from germline, CDR1 is SEHNR and CDR2 is FQNEAQ (reference sequence). This CDR3 spans 13 amino acids. The V and J ends lost 8 bases and 4 bases respectively, with 14 bases between them.

The chain has TRBV5-4 and TRBJ2-2; possible D gene TRBD1, 5 bases. Trimming took 1 base from V and 4 from J, leaving 5 bases between them. CDR3 length: 13 amino acids. Germline V lookup: CDR1 SGHNT, CDR2 YYREEE (reference sequence). CDR3 amino acids: CASSLQGTGELFF. The CDR3 region has the DNA TGTGCCAGCAGCTTGCAGGGCACCGGGGAGCTGTTTTTT.

The chain is built from TRBV2 and TRBJ2-7; D perhaps matches TRBD1 (6 bases). This CDR3 is 15 amino acids long. Germline V gene data show CDR1 as SNHLY and CDR2 as FYNNEI. Trimming removed 8 bases at V and 1 base at J, with 18 bases between. CDR3 sequence reads: CASANQGPSSYEQYF. Here the CDR3 DNA reads TGTGCCAGCGCAAACCAGGGGCCATCATCCTACGAGCAGTACTTC.

The genes are TRBV9 and TRBJ2-5, with 7 bases lining up with TRBD1. J lost 1 base, V lost 7 bases, and 4 bases had no gene match. CDR3 length: 13 residues. The germline V gene has CDR1 SGDLS and CDR2 YYNGEE. CDR3: CASCRGPQETQYF. In DNA, the CDR3 is TGTGCCAGCTGTAGGGGGCCCCAAGAGACCCAGTACTTC.

The chain has TRBV6-5 and TRBJ2-7, with D possibly being TRBD1 (6 bases). This CDR3 region has 13 residues. Germline loops: CDR1 MNHEY, CDR2 SVGAGI. Trimming pared 5 bases from V and 4 bases from J, leaving 12 bases between. The CDR3 region has the DNA TGTGCCAGCAGTAAGCCGGGACAATACGAGCAGTACTTC. It is translated as CASSKPGQYEQYF.